This TCR beta chain is drawn from a study of CD8 T cells in ankylosing spondylitis. General observations from the study: A motif of several highly homologous TCR beta variants was seen as apparently characteristic of ankylosing spondylitis blood. Certain motif variants had earlier been reported in reactive arthritis synovial fluid and blood. The clones that were linked to disease were reported to be significantly enriched in matched synovial fluid samples from ankylosing spondylitis patients.

V was pared by 4 bases and J by 3 bases, with 7 bases between. The CDR3 is made up of 12 amino acids. Germline lookup yields CDR1 ENHRY and CDR2 SYGVKD. This clonotype was seen many times. Antigen: not known. With molecular barcodes, quantitative 5'-RACE was used to make the TCR beta libraries. In TCRdb, the 5' RACE reads were re-called with MiXCR into one record per CDR3 protein. This sample has 450,000 to 550,000 distinct CDR3 sequences, with about 5% found just once. The sequence came from a male donor with ankylosing spondylitis. Sequenced input: blood, either unsorted or a sorted T cell fraction (not recorded which). V gene TRBV10-3 combines with J gene TRBJ2-7; D gene ambiguous. CDR3 residues: CAISVTDYEQYF. The DNA of the CDR3 is TGTGCCATCAGTGTTACGGACTACGAGCAGTACTTC.